Listed below are T cell receptor beta chains from one sample, sequenced in a study of cytomegalovirus exposure and HLA in healthy donors. Using immunoSEQ multiplex PCR, the repertoire was profiled, and TCRdb retains in-frame clones only, with some absent. The sample includes some 130,000 clones, 63% of them seen just once. What was sequenced was PBMCs. The origin of the receptors is a middle-aged man in good health and CMV-seropositive. Each CDR3 is given with its conserved first and last residue. Fields, in order: J gene, V gene, clone size, D gene, CDR3 length, CDR3 protein, CDR3 DNA. A D gene is named only where the DNA matches it firmly. Clone size, where shown, is once, few, many, or a class for clones that have expanded.

TRBJ1-4	TRBV5-6	NA	TRBD1	15	CASSPGQGGGEKLFF	TGTGCCAGCAGCCCGGGACAGGGCGGGGGAGAAAAACTGTTTTTT
TRBJ2-3	TRBV27	NA	TRBD1	17	CASSLVGQGGGTDTQYF	TGTGCCAGCAGTTTGGTGGGACAGGGTGGGGGTACAGATACGCAGTATTTT
TRBJ1-5	TRBV25-1	NA	NA	15	CASSKAGYSNQPQHF	TGTGCCAGCAGTAAAGCCGGTTATAGCAATCAGCCCCAGCATTTT
TRBJ2-7	TRBV10-3	NA	TRBD1	17	CAISSPRSGTGADEQYF	TGTGCCATCAGCTCTCCGCGATCCGGGACAGGGGCGGACGAGCAGTACTTC
TRBJ2-1	TRBV25-1	NA	NA	16	CASSELGVAVGNEQFF	TGTGCCAGCAGTGAATTAGGAGTAGCTGTGGGCAATGAGCAGTTCTTC
TRBJ2-7	TRBV5-6	few	TRBD1	15	CASSYRDRDFYEQYF	TGTGCCAGCAGCTACCGGGACAGGGACTTCTACGAGCAGTACTTC
TRBJ2-2	TRBV7-9	NA	TRBD2	16	CASSSPTSLNTGELFF	TGTGCCAGCAGCTCTCCGACTAGCTTGAACACCGGGGAGCTGTTTTTT
TRBJ2-1	TRBV19	once	TRBD2	15	CASSILAGGFNEQFF	TGTGCCAGTAGTATCCTAGCGGGAGGGTTCAATGAGCAGTTCTTC
TRBJ2-3	TRBV5-1	NA	NA	18	CASSYSLQGIGLTDTQYF	TGCGCCAGCAGTTACTCACTCCAGGGAATAGGGTTGACAGATACGCAGTATTTT
TRBJ2-1	TRBV7-2	NA	TRBD2	16	CASSLSAGGLGNEQFF	TGTGCCAGCAGCTTATCCGCGGGGGGGCTGGGCAATGAGCAGTTCTTC
TRBJ2-3	TRBV7-9	NA	NA	15	CASSLGLEASDTQYF	TGTGCCAGCAGCTTAGGACTAGAAGCATCAGATACGCAGTATTTT
TRBJ2-1	TRBV6-6	NA	TRBD2	15	CASAERGGVYNEQFF	TGTGCCAGCGCCGAGCGGGGGGGCGTTTACAATGAGCAGTTCTTC
TRBJ1-3	TRBV15	NA	TRBD1	18	CATSTGTGFASSGNTIYF	TGTGCCACCAGCACCGGGACAGGCTTTGCCAGCTCTGGAAACACCATATATTTT
TRBJ1-3	TRBV18	few	TRBD1	16	CASSPRTGSAGNTIYF	TGTGCCAGCTCACCCAGGACAGGGTCGGCTGGAAACACCATATATTTT
TRBJ1-1	TRBV28	NA	TRBD1	15	CASSTTGGGWTEAFF	TGTGCCAGCAGTACGACAGGGGGCGGGTGGACTGAAGCTTTCTTT
TRBJ2-2	TRBV27	NA	TRBD2	19	CASSLSGTSGRTGTGELFF	TGTGCCAGCAGTTTGTCCGGGACTAGCGGGAGGACGGGGACCGGGGAGCTGTTTTTT
TRBJ2-7	TRBV18	NA	TRBD1	15	CASSPEGQGMYEQYF	TGTGCCAGCTCACCAGAGGGACAGGGTATGTACGAGCAGTACTTC
TRBJ2-2	TRBV6-1	NA	NA	15	CASSERLARTGELFF	TGTGCCAGCAGTGAACGGCTAGCACGCACCGGGGAGCTGTTTTTT
TRBJ2-3	TRBV6-8	medium-sized	TRBD2	19	CASSYPGLAGGPRTDTQYF	TGTGCCAGCAGTTACCCGGGGCTAGCGGGAGGGCCACGCACAGATACGCAGTATTTT
TRBJ2-7	TRBV18	NA	TRBD2	14	CASSGTSGSYEQYF	TGTGCCAGCTCAGGGACTAGCGGCTCCTACGAGCAGTACTTC
TRBJ2-3	TRBV5-1	few	NA	14	CASSWSEGADTQYF	TGCGCCAGCAGCTGGTCGGAGGGTGCAGATACGCAGTATTTT
TRBJ2-7	TRBV5-8	NA	TRBD1	14	CASSDRDRSYEQYF	TGTGCCAGCAGCGACCGGGACAGAAGCTACGAGCAGTACTTC
TRBJ2-5	TRBV5-1	NA	NA	14	CASSRQGSQETQYF	TGCGCCAGCAGTCGTCAGGGGAGTCAAGAGACCCAGTACTTC
TRBJ2-7	TRBV6-5	NA	TRBD2	15	CASSYSREEGYEQYF	TGTGCCAGCAGTTACTCACGGGAGGAGGGCTACGAGCAGTACTTC
TRBJ2-1	TRBV11-2	NA	TRBD2	16	CASSLRLAGGTGEQFF	TGTGCCAGCAGCTTAAGGCTAGCGGGAGGAACAGGGGAGCAGTTCTTC
TRBJ1-1	TRBV4-1	NA	TRBD1	14	CASTIQQGDTEAFF	TGCGCCAGCACCATTCAACAGGGGGACACTGAAGCTTTCTTT
TRBJ2-5	TRBV19	NA	NA	12	CASSQQGETQYF	TGTGCCAGTAGCCAACAGGGTGAGACCCAGTACTTC
TRBJ2-7	TRBV11-2	NA	TRBD2	15	CASSLEGRASYEQYF	TGTGCCAGCAGCTTAGAAGGGAGGGCCAGCTACGAGCAGTACTTC